Listed here are 28 T cell receptor beta chains from one sample, sequenced in a study of blood T cells in healthy people across ages. Then a second PCR, running about 7 to 11 cycles, was carried out with a sample-barcoded 5' primer and a J-beta primer mix. TCRdb fed the 5' RACE reads into MiXCR, producing one record per CDR3 protein. The sample records hundreds of thousands of distinct CDR3 sequences, around a quarter being singletons. The same data also went into a second study, on T cells of mothers and their children.

The sample was blood. The receptors were sampled from a boy between 10 and 17 years old in good health.

The chain combines TRBV2 with TRBJ1-4, with TRBD1 matching over 7 bases. CDR1 SNHLY and CDR2 FYNNEI come from the germline V gene. V shed 1 base, J shed 6 bases, and the junction held 5 bases outside the gene matches. This CDR3 comprises 15 residues. The CDR3 region has the DNA TGTGCCAGCAGTGAAGTTAGGGGGCAGGATGAAAAACTGTTTTTT. Translating gives CASSEVRGQDEKLFF.

About this clonotype: One end of the junction does not line up with germline, which may come from a read error. The J gene is TRBJ2-1, the V gene TRBV5-1; 7 bases are shared with TRBD2. The CDR3 extends over 14 amino acids. CDR1 and CDR2 from the germline V gene are SGHRS and YFSETQ. The chain's CDR3 is CASHRGTTNNERFF. Written as DNA, the CDR3 is TGCGCCAGCCACCGGGGGACTACAAACAATGAGCGGTTCTTC.

The chain has TRBV5-1 and TRBJ2-2; possibly TRBD2 for D (6 bases). Germline assignment: CDR1 SGHRS and CDR2 YFSETQ. Trimming pared 4 bases from V and 1 base from J, leaving 14 bases between. CDR3 size: 16 residues. CDR3 nucleotides: TGCGCCAGCAGCCTCGTGAGGAGGGGGAACACCGGGGAGCTGTTTTTT. Translation gives CASSLVRRGNTGELFF.

The chain is built from TRBV7-9 and TRBJ2-5; 7 positions match TRBD1. There are 14 residues in the CDR3. The junction had 4 bases not matched to a gene; V was cut back by 4 bases and J by 2 bases. Per germline, CDR1 SEHNR and CDR2 FQNEAQ (reference sequence). Written as DNA, the CDR3 is TGTGCCAGCAGCTCCACGGGACAGCAAGAGACCCAGTACTTC. Translated, it gives CASSSTGQQETQYF.

This sequence joins TRBV15 and TRBJ2-2, with 9 bases matching TRBD1. CDR1 is LNHNV, CDR2 YYDKDF, per germline (reference sequence). The CDR3 covers 14 residues. J was trimmed by 6 bases and V by 9 bases; bases with no gene match: 8. The CDR3 coding sequence is TGTGCCACGAGTGACAGGGGGTTGGCCGGGGAGCTGTTTTTT. Its protein product is CATSDRGLAGELFF.

The chain combines TRBV6-1 with TRBJ1-2; possible D gene TRBD1, 5 bases. From germline, CDR1 is MNHNS and CDR2 SASEGT. Trimming left V 8 bases short and J 0 bases short, with 13 bases between. This CDR3 has 14 amino acids. The CDR3 sequence is CASSPGDSNYGYTF. Here the CDR3 DNA reads TGTGCCAGCTCCCCCGGGGACTCTAACTATGGCTACACCTTC.

This clonotype came up many times. The gene calls are TRBV12-3 or TRBV12-4 and TRBJ2-7; 13 bases are shared with TRBD2. The CDR3 covers 17 residues. Trimming at V came to 4 bases and at J to 0 bases, leaving 6 bases not matched to a gene. This chain's CDR3 is CASSSGLAGAGSYEQYF. The CDR3 DNA is TGTGCCAGCAGTTCAGGACTAGCGGGGGCCGGCTCCTACGAGCAGTACTTC.

The chain joins TRBV28 to TRBJ2-6; a possible D gene is TRBD2 (6 bases). Deletions cut 3 bases from V and 0 bases from J, with 9 bases between. Germline V gene sequence: CDR1 MDHEN, CDR2 SYDVKM. The CDR3 is made up of 16 amino acids. The DNA for the CDR3 is TGTGCCAGCAGTTTCGGGACTCTCTCTGGGGCCAACGTCCTGACTTTC. Residues: CASSFGTLSGANVLTF.

The rearrangement uses TRBV10-3 and TRBJ2-3; D is unclear. The CDR3 spans 12 residues. Trimming pared 4 bases from V and 5 bases from J, leaving 7 bases between. Germline V gene sequence: CDR1 ENHRY, CDR2 SYGVKD. Written as DNA, the CDR3 is TGTGCCATCAGTGTAGATGGAGATACGCAGTATTTT. This translates into CAISVDGDTQYF.

This clonotype has just a few counts. This CDR3 reads CASNPGLAGTGELFF. CDR3 nucleotides: TGTGCCAGCAACCCGGGACTAGCCGGCACCGGGGAGCTGTTTTTT. This chain joins TRBV2 and TRBJ2-2, with 9 nucleotides matching TRBD2. CDR1 is SNHLY and CDR2 is FYNNEI in the germline V gene. The CDR3 is 15 amino acids. J gave up 4 bases and V 7 bases, and 7 bases lay outside the gene matches.

This clonotype came up a few times. V gene TRBV29-1 combines with J gene TRBJ2-2, with D perhaps matching TRBD2 (5 bases). CDR1 is SQVTM, CDR2 ANQGSEA, per germline. Trimming pared 6 bases from V and 4 bases from J, leaving 9 bases between. The CDR3 totals 12 residues. Here the CDR3 DNA reads TGCAGCGTATTCCGGGGCACCGGGGAGCTGTTTTTT. As protein: CSVFRGTGELFF.

There are a few counts of this clonotype. The rearrangement links TRBV4-1 to TRBJ2-5, with 7 bases that match TRBD1. The germline V gene encodes CDR1 MGHRA and CDR2 YSYEKL. V was pared by 0 bases and J by 5 bases, with 6 bases of the junction left unmatched. This CDR3 region has 15 residues. As DNA, the CDR3 is TGCGCCAGCAGCCAAGAACGACAGGGAACGGAGACCCAGTACTTC. Translation gives CASSQERQGTETQYF.

This clonotype was observed a few times. The genes are TRBV7-2 and TRBJ1-1; unclear D gene. There are 15 residues in the CDR3. Germline V gene lookup returns CDR1 SGHTA and CDR2 FQGNSA. V was trimmed by 1 base and J by 4 bases, leaving 13 bases between them. The CDR3 protein is CASSLGRGWSTEAFF. CDR3 sequence (DNA): TGTGCCAGCAGCTTAGGAAGAGGGTGGAGCACTGAAGCTTTCTTT.

This clonotype was seen many times. The chain couples TRBV6-1 to TRBJ1-2; possibly TRBD1 for D (5 bases). CDR1 is MNHNS and CDR2 is SASEGT in the germline V gene. CDR3 length: 14 residues. The germline V and J ends were trimmed by 8 bases and 9 bases, with 22 bases remaining between them. In DNA, the CDR3 is TGTGCCAGCCGACTGGCGGGGGGGTCCCGGAGCTACACCTTC. The encoded protein is CASRLAGGSRSYTF.

CDR3 sequence (DNA): TGCGCCAGCAGCCAAGAGGACAGGGTCAATTCACCCCTCCACTTT. Its protein is CASSQEDRVNSPLHF. The rearrangement uses TRBV4-1 and TRBJ1-6; TRBD1 matches 8 bases. The CDR3 extends over 15 amino acids. Germline V gene sequence: CDR1 MGHRA, CDR2 YSYEKL. V gave up 0 bases and J gave up 7 bases; unmatched junction bases: 2.

The chain is built from TRBV12-3 or TRBV12-4 and TRBJ1-5, with a possible D match to TRBD1 (5 bases). This CDR3 spans 16 amino acids. V was clipped by 6 bases and J by 0 bases, with 15 bases between them. The CDR3 reads CASSSTGFYSNQPQHF. In DNA form, the CDR3 reads TGTGCCAGCAGCTCCACAGGATTCTATAGCAATCAGCCCCAGCATTTT.

This clonotype has a handful of counts. The gene calls are TRBV29-1 and TRBJ2-5; 7 bases line up with TRBD2. Germline-derived CDR1 and CDR2 are SQVTM and ANQGSEA. J was trimmed by 5 bases and V by 4 bases; bases with no gene match: 10. The CDR3 consists of 14 residues. The CDR3 loop is CSVGGGGSWETQYF. The CDR3 DNA sequence: TGCAGCGTTGGGGGGGGAGGGAGTTGGGAGACCCAGTACTTC.

V usage is TRBV12-3 or TRBV12-4 and J usage is TRBJ2-3; 11 bases are a match to TRBD2. The CDR3 spans 14 residues. V was clipped by 4 bases and J by 6 bases; unmatched bases: 3. CDR3 nucleotides: TGTGCCAGCAGTTACACTAGCGGGGGTGATACGCAGTATTTT. Protein: CASSYTSGGDTQYF.

The CDR3 nucleotides are TGTGCCAGCAGCTCTCACCGCGGGGAGGGAGCAGCTTTCTTT. As protein: CASSSHRGEGAAFF. V is TRBV7-8 and J is TRBJ1-1; D is ambiguous. Germline V gene sequence: CDR1 SGHVS, CDR2 FQNEAQ. The CDR3 has 14 residues. V lost 4 bases and J lost 10, with 19 bases in between.

CDR3 bases: TGTGCCAGCAGCCAACGTGGGGGGGAAGGAAACACCATATATTTT. It is translated as CASSQRGGEGNTIYF. The J gene is TRBJ1-3, the V gene TRBV3-1, with a possible D match to TRBD1 (5 bases). The V end was cut by 2 bases, the J end by 4 bases, with 12 bases between. Germline CDR1 and CDR2: LGHDT and YNNKEL (reference sequence). The CDR3 is made up of 15 amino acids.

This clonotype was seen a few times. The V gene is TRBV6-2 or TRBV6-3, the J gene TRBJ2-7; no reliable D call. This CDR3 contains 14 residues. Germline CDR1 reads MNHEY; CDR2 reads SVGEGT. V was pared by 5 bases and J by 4 bases, with 15 bases between. In nucleotides, the CDR3 is TGTGCCAGCAGTACTCGACAAGGTCCGTACGAGCAGTACTTC. This codes for CASSTRQGPYEQYF.

A few counts support this clonotype. This chain joins TRBV6-1 and TRBJ1-5, with a tentative D call TRBD1 (6 bases). This CDR3 is 15 amino acids long. The germline V gene has CDR1 MNHNS and CDR2 SASEGT. Trimming took 6 bases from V and 7 from J, leaving 19 bases between them. CDR3 in amino acids: CASSRTRTVKQPQHF. The CDR3 DNA reads TGTGCCAGCAGCCGAACCAGGACAGTAAAACAGCCCCAGCATTTT.

This clonotype was seen only a few times. The V gene is TRBV30, the J gene TRBJ2-5, with 10 bases fitting TRBD1. The CDR3 length is 14 residues. V gave up 2 bases and J gave up 5 bases; unmatched junction bases: 5. Germline-derived CDR1 and CDR2 are GTSNPN and SVGIG (reference sequence). The CDR3 region is CAWSLGTGVETQYF. In nucleotides, the CDR3 is TGTGCCTGGAGTCTGGGGACAGGGGTGGAGACCCAGTACTTC.

The gene calls are TRBV5-1 and TRBJ2-5; D call uncertain. This CDR3 region has 14 residues. The V gene lost 0 bases and the J gene lost 2 bases, with 8 bases spanning the gap. CDR1 is SGHRS, CDR2 YFSETQ, per germline. The CDR3 is CASSLAREQETQYF. Written as DNA, the CDR3 is TGCGCCAGCAGCTTGGCCAGAGAACAAGAGACCCAGTACTTC.

This chain links TRBV20-1 with TRBJ2-7; 10 bases line up with TRBD2. This CDR3 is built from 13 residues. The V and J ends lost 4 bases and 2 bases, in that order; junction bases with no gene match: 2. Germline V CDR1 and CDR2: DFQATT, SNEGSKA (reference sequence). The CDR3 DNA reads TGCAGTGCTACCAGCGGGGGGGCCTACGAGCAGTACTTC. Its translation is CSATSGGAYEQYF.

V is TRBV20-1 and J is TRBJ2-2, with no clear D. The V gene's germline CDR1 is DFQATT and CDR2 SNEGSKA (reference sequence). This CDR3 is 13 amino acids long. Between the trimmed V and J ends, which lost 1 base and 1 base, there was a span of 4 bases. The CDR3 DNA follows: TGCAGTGCTAGAGGGATGAACACCGGGGAGCTGTTTTTT. Amino acids: CSARGMNTGELFF.

V gene TRBV20-1 combines with J gene TRBJ2-1, with 9 nucleotides matching TRBD2. CDR1 is DFQATT, CDR2 SNEGSKA, per germline (reference sequence). V lost 0 bases, J lost 8 bases, and 5 bases stayed unmatched. The CDR3 runs to 14 residues. In DNA, the CDR3 is TGCAGTGCTAGAGATTTGCGGGGGGGCTATGAGCAGTTCTTC. Encoded protein: CSARDLRGGYEQFF.

This clonotype was picked up a small number of times. The rearrangement links TRBV19 to TRBJ2-5; D not certain. The V and J ends lost 0 bases and 2 bases respectively, with 4 bases between them. Germline V gene sequence: CDR1 LNHDA, CDR2 SQIVND (reference sequence). The CDR3 sequence is 13 residues long. The CDR3 nucleotides are TGTGCCAGTAGTATAGATCGGCAAGAGACCCAGTACTTC. Amino acid sequence: CASSIDRQETQYF. The variable domain in full, with the rest retrieved from reference TRBV19 and TRBJ2-5, is DGGITQSPKYLFRKEGQNVTLSCEQNLNHDAMYWYRQDPGQGLRLIYYSQIVNDFQKGDIAEGYSVSREKKESFPLTVTSAQKNPTAFYLCASSIDRQETQYFGPGTRLLVL.